A single sample is the source of the 10 T cell receptor beta chains below, sequenced in a study of T cells in Graves' hyperthyroidism and ophthalmopathy. Amplified TCR beta CDR3 regions came from RNA transcripts. Initially, a first-round RT-PCR of the TCR CDR3 employed the HTBI primer set. TCRdb itself ran the multiplex PCR reads through MiXCR, one entry per CDR3 protein. Here the sample spans around 540,000 distinct CDR3 sequences, more than 45% being singletons. The specimen was peripheral blood or thyroid tissue (not recorded which). All receptors come from a woman aged 18-29 years with Graves' hyperthyroidism.

This chain joins TRBV2 and TRBJ1-1; D call uncertain. Trimming shortened V by 6 bases and J by 6 bases, and 8 bases separated the two germline ends. The germline CDR1 and CDR2 sequences are SNHLY and FYNNEI. The CDR3 extends over 11 amino acids. CDR3: CASRGRAEAFF. CDR3 sequence (DNA): TGTGCCAGCAGGGGGAGGGCTGAAGCTTTCTTT.

This clonotype was seen repeatedly, ten times or more. The chain joins TRBV15 to TRBJ2-7, with D unresolved. CDR3 size: 12 residues. In germline, CDR1 is LNHNV, CDR2 YYDKDF (reference sequence). V was cut by 3 bases and J by 4 bases, with 7 bases left in between. CDR3 sequence reads: CATSSPGYEQYF. In DNA form, the CDR3 reads TGTGCCACCAGCAGCCCCGGTTACGAGCAGTACTTC.

This clonotype was found many times. The chain employs TRBV7-2 and TRBJ2-5; TRBD1 matches at 11 bases. The germline CDR1 and CDR2 sequences are SGHTA and FQGNSA. The CDR3 runs 14 residues. V lost 3 bases to trimming and J lost 5 bases; unmatched junction nucleotides: 2. In DNA, the CDR3 is TGTGCCAGCAGCTTGGACAGGGGGCTTGAGACCCAGTACTTC. Amino acid sequence: CASSLDRGLETQYF.

In its sample, this clonotype was seen a few times. V is TRBV20-1 and J is TRBJ1-1; D might be TRBD1 (6 bases). The germline V gene encodes CDR1 DFQATT and CDR2 SNEGSKA (reference sequence). The CDR3 spans 13 residues. The chain's CDR3 is CSQGGGARTEAFF. CDR3 in DNA: TGCAGCCAAGGGGGGGGGGCGCGTACTGAAGCTTTCTTT.

J is TRBJ2-5 and V is TRBV10-3; 12 nucleotides align to TRBD2. The trim removed 10 bases at V and 5 bases at J, leaving 5 bases unmatched. CDR1 ENHRY and CDR2 SYGVKD come from the germline V gene. The CDR3 length is 13 residues. This CDR3 reads CASFGTSGETQYF. The CDR3 DNA sequence: TGTGCCAGCTTCGGGACTAGCGGGGAGACCCAGTACTTC.

V and J are TRBV29-1 and TRBJ2-7; no clear D. The J call is in doubt because the DNA end fits TRBJ2-1 better. The CDR3 is 14 residues long. Germline V lookup: CDR1 SQVTM, CDR2 ANQGSEA. In nucleotides, the CDR3 is TGCAGCGTTGAAGTCGAGTACTCCTACAATGAGCAGTTCTTC. Translating gives CSVEVEYSYNEQFF.

The chain uses TRBV29-1 and TRBJ2-7; 7 bases map to TRBD1. Germline values: CDR1 SQVTM, CDR2 ANQGSEA. With V trimmed by 3 bases and J by 3 bases, 5 bases remained unmatched. The CDR3 extends over 13 amino acids. CDR3 in DNA: TGCAGCGTTGATGGGGCAGGGGGCTACGAGCAGTACTTC. Its protein product is CSVDGAGGYEQYF.

The gene calls are TRBV6-1 and TRBJ1-6, with a possible D match to TRBD1 (6 bases). Germline CDR1 and CDR2: MNHNS and SASEGT. CDR3 size: 15 residues. Trimming pared 8 bases from V and 4 bases from J, leaving 15 bases between. In DNA, the CDR3 is TGTGCCAGCGTCTTACGGGACAAATATAATTCACCCCTCCACTTT. Protein: CASVLRDKYNSPLHF.

This chain links TRBV2 with TRBJ1-5, with 7 nucleotides matching TRBD1. CDR3 length: 17 residues. Trimming at V came to 1 base and at J to 0 bases, leaving 6 bases not matched to a gene. Germline values: CDR1 SNHLY, CDR2 FYNNEI. The chain's CDR3 is CASSEVGRQGSNQPQHF. CDR3 DNA sequence: TGTGCCAGCAGTGAAGTGGGGCGACAGGGTAGCAATCAGCCCCAGCATTTT.

This clonotype was detected only once. The gene calls are TRBV2 and TRBJ1-1; a possible D gene is TRBD1 (5 bases). The CDR3 extends over 11 amino acids. CDR1 is SNHLY, CDR2 FYNNEI, per germline. Trimming removed 7 bases from V and 10 bases from J, with 13 bases in between. The DNA of the CDR3 is TGTGCCAGCACCAACGCGGGGGGAGCTTTCTTT. Amino acids: CASTNAGGAFF.